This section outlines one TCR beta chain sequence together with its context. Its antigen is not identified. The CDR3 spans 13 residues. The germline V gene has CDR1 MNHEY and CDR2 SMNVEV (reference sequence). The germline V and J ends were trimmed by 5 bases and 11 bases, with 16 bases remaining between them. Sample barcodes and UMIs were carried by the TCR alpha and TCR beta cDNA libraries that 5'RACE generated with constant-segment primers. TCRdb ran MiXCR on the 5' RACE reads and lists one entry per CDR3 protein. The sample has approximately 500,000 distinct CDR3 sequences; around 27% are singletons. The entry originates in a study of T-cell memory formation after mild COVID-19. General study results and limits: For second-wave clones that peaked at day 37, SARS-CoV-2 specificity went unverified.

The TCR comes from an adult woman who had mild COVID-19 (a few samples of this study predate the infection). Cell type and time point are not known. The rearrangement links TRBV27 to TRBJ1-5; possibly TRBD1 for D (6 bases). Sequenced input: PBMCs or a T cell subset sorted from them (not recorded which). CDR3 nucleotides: TGTGCCAGCAGTCCCTCCGGACAGTTGACCCAGCATTTT. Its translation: CASSPSGQLTQHF.